One and the same sample provided the 5 T cell receptor beta chains below, sequenced in a study of blood T cell repertoires in COVID-19. Using immunoSEQ multiplex PCR, the repertoire was profiled, and TCRdb retains in-frame clones only, with some absent. The top ten hold around 5% of the sample, which has about 58,000 clones, around 79% seen once. Material for sequencing was peripheral blood. All receptors derive from a human donor in a cohort sampled during active COVID-19.

The chain links TRBV18 to TRBJ2-2; a weak D match, TRBD2 (6 bases). Trimming left V 2 bases short and J 3 bases short, with 19 bases between. The CDR3 runs to 18 residues. Germline loops: CDR1 KGHSH, CDR2 LQKENI. CDR3 nucleotide sequence: TGTGCCAGCTCACCATATATAATCGGGGGATCGTACACCGGGGAGCTGTTTTTT. Translation: CASSPYIIGGSYTGELFF.

V gene TRBV18 combines with J gene TRBJ1-1; D unclear. The CDR3 covers 15 residues. Germline CDR1 KGHSH, CDR2 LQKENI. V shed 1 base and J shed 0 bases, with 9 bases lying between them. CDR3 amino acids: CASSPREFLNTEAFF. In DNA form, the CDR3 reads TGTGCCAGCTCACCACGGGAGTTTTTGAACACTGAAGCTTTCTTT.

The chain carries TRBV4-1 and TRBJ2-5, with 8 bases identical to TRBD2. CDR1 MGHRA and CDR2 YSYEKL come from the germline V gene. The CDR3 spans 15 residues. The junction had 5 bases not matched to a gene; V was cut back by 4 bases and J by 1 base. CDR3 DNA sequence: TGCGCCAGCAGCCGCACCACTAGCGGCCAAGAGACCCAGTACTTC. Translation: CASSRTTSGQETQYF.

This clone came up a few times. V and J are TRBV28 and TRBJ1-6, with 7 nucleotides matching TRBD1. Germline lookup yields CDR1 MDHEN and CDR2 SYDVKM. CDR3 size: 16 residues. The J segment lost 6 bases and the V segment lost 5 bases, leaving 10 bases of the junction unmatched. The CDR3 loop reads CASSNTGVLVNSPLHF. The CDR3 DNA follows: TGTGCCAGCAGTAACACAGGGGTCCTGGTTAATTCACCCCTCCACTTT.

The chain carries TRBV29-1 and TRBJ1-5; TRBD1 aligns across 9 bases. The J segment lost 3 bases and the V segment lost 5 bases, leaving 5 bases of the junction unmatched. Germline lookup yields CDR1 SQVTM and CDR2 ANQGSEA. CDR3 length: 14 amino acids. CDR3 residues: CSVLGQGINQPQHF. DNA for the CDR3: TGCAGCGTTTTGGGACAGGGTATCAATCAGCCCCAGCATTTT.